Shown below are 30 T cell receptor beta chains from a single sample sequenced in a study of T cells in Graves' hyperthyroidism and ophthalmopathy. Amplified TCR beta CDR3 regions came from RNA transcripts. The HTBI primer set drove a first-round RT-PCR of the TCR CDR3. TCRdb analysed the multiplex PCR reads with MiXCR anew, one entry per CDR3 protein. Here the sample spans a few hundred thousand distinct CDR3 sequences, roughly 21% being singletons. Sequencing was performed on blood. The receptors shown here come from a woman aged 50 to 60 with Graves' hyperthyroidism.

This clonotype was detected many times. The chain joins TRBV20-1 to TRBJ2-3, with a possible D match to TRBD1 (5 bases). This CDR3 has 15 amino acids. The V and J ends lost 4 bases and 1 base respectively, with 15 bases between them. Germline V gives CDR1 DFQATT, CDR2 SNEGSKA (reference sequence). The CDR3, as DNA: TGCAGTGCTAACTTCGGTAGGGGCGGCACAGATACGCAGTATTTT. Translated: CSANFGRGGTDTQYF.

The table lists this clonotype with many counts. The chain links TRBV20-1 to TRBJ2-4; tentatively, D is TRBD2 (5 bases). The V end lost 3 bases, the J end lost 7 bases, and 19 bases lay between the germline ends. CDR3 size: 15 residues. Germline lookup yields CDR1 DFQATT and CDR2 SNEGSKA (reference sequence). The CDR3 reads CSARSDTGVLNIQYF. CDR3 nucleotides: TGCAGTGCTAGGTCCGATACCGGGGTTTTGAACATTCAGTACTTC.

Turning to this clonotype: One base away lies a much larger clone, so this may be a sequencing read error. V gene TRBV5-8 combines with J gene TRBJ2-6; TRBD1 might be the D (6 bases). The CDR3 contains 15 residues. Germline V lookup: CDR1 SGHTS, CDR2 YDEGEE. V was cut by 5 bases and J by 2 bases, with 11 bases left in between. The DNA of the CDR3 is TGTGCCAGCAGTCCCAGGGGTCCTGGGGCCAACGTCCTGACTTTC. Its protein product is CASSPRGPGANVLTF.

Concerning this clonotype: This may arise from a read error, as a much more abundant clone is one base away. The rearrangement joins TRBV6-5 to TRBJ1-1; 8 bases are shared with TRBD1. The CDR3 covers 16 residues. Germline V gene sequence: CDR1 MNHEY, CDR2 SVGAGI. The CDR3 nucleotides are TGTGCCAGCAGTTACTCCAGGGGGCCCCAAAACACTGAAGCTTTATTT. It yields the protein CASSYSRGPQNTEALF.

This clonotype occurred a few times. A junction boundary mismatches the germline segment, possibly from a read error. The chain carries TRBV7-4 and TRBJ2-1, with 7 bases aligning to TRBD1. The CDR3 contains 17 residues. Germline CDR1 is SGHVT and CDR2 is SQSDAQ. The CDR3 nucleotides read TGTGCCAGCAGTTTAGGGTTGGGGCAGGGGGTTTACAATGAGCAGTTCTTC. It is translated as CASSLGLGQGVYNEQFF.

This clonotype was observed many times. The rearrangement uses TRBV12-3 or TRBV12-4 and TRBJ2-2; 7 nucleotides align to TRBD1. V shed 4 bases, J shed 5 bases, and the junction held 10 bases outside the gene matches. This CDR3 has 16 residues. CDR3 sequence (DNA): TGTGCCAGCAGTTCAATCCGGGACAGCGAAACCGGGGAGCTGTTTTTT. Protein sequence: CASSSIRDSETGELFF.

In its sample, this clonotype was seen many times. The chain recombines TRBV30 with TRBJ1-5, with D uncertain. The CDR3 spans 14 residues. The germline V gene encodes CDR1 GTSNPN and CDR2 SVGIG (reference sequence). Trimming cost V 0 bases and J 5 bases, with 11 bases left between them. In DNA, the CDR3 is TGTGCCTGGAGTGTGCCAGATAGGGATCAGCCCCAGCATTTT. Protein: CAWSVPDRDQPQHF.

The chain links TRBV6-2 or TRBV6-3 to TRBJ2-2; weak D call: TRBD2 (6 bases). The CDR3 is 20 amino acids. V was clipped by 2 bases and J by 1 base, with 23 bases between them. Looked up from germline, CDR1 is MNHEY and CDR2 is SVGEGT. CDR3 coding DNA: TGTGCCAGCAGTTACGTATCGGCAGGGAGGTCTAGCGAGAACACCGGGGAGCTGTTTTTT. It specifies CASSYVSAGRSSENTGELFF.

This clonotype was detected many times. This chain connects TRBV20-1 to TRBJ2-7; TRBD2 matches 13 bases. The CDR3 is 14 amino acids. The ends lost 5 bases at V and 7 bases at J; junction bases unmatched: 8. Looked up from germline, CDR1 is DFQATT and CDR2 is SNEGSKA (reference sequence). DNA for the CDR3: TGCAGTGCTCCAAGACTAGCGGGGGGAGATGAGCAGTACTTC. This sequence encodes CSAPRLAGGDEQYF.

V gene TRBV9 combines with J gene TRBJ2-3; tentatively, D is TRBD2 (5 bases). Looked up from germline, CDR1 is SGDLS and CDR2 is YYNGEE. CDR3 size: 14 residues. Trimming cost V 3 bases and J 2 bases, with 10 bases left between them. CDR3 sequence reads: CASSARTVTDTQYF. The CDR3 DNA sequence: TGTGCCAGCAGCGCTAGGACTGTCACAGATACGCAGTATTTT.

This clonotype was recorded at least ten times. The genes are TRBV11-3 and TRBJ2-5; D is perhaps TRBD1 or TRBD2 (5 bases each). This CDR3 contains 13 residues. Germline loops: CDR1 SGHNT, CDR2 YENEEA. Trimming shortened V by 5 bases and J by 4 bases, and 11 bases separated the two germline ends. Here the CDR3 DNA reads TGTGCCAGCAGCAGGGGAGAAGGAGAGACCCAGTACTTC. Protein sequence: CASSRGEGETQYF.

J is TRBJ2-2 and V is TRBV28; D could derive from TRBD1 or TRBD2 (5 bases each). Germline assignment: CDR1 MDHEN and CDR2 SYDVKM. The CDR3 is 15 residues long. V lost 2 bases and J 2 bases, leaving 9 bases between the germline ends. The CDR3 nucleotides read TGTGCCAGCAGTTTAACCGGGACCAACACCGGGGAGCTGTTTTTT. As protein: CASSLTGTNTGELFF.

This clonotype occurred a few times. The rearrangement uses TRBV12-3 or TRBV12-4 and TRBJ2-1; 7 bases fit TRBD1. Germline trimming cut 8 bases from V and 12 bases from J; bases unmatched to any gene: 19. There are 15 residues in the CDR3. Here the CDR3 DNA reads TGTGCCAGCGCCAAGGGGGCGGAAACTGTCGTTTGGCAGTTCTTC. Residues: CASAKGAETVVWQFF.

V gene TRBV24-1 combines with J gene TRBJ2-1, with 9 bases identical to TRBD2. Germline CDR1 is KGHDR and CDR2 is SFDVKD. There are 14 residues in the CDR3. With V trimmed by 8 bases and J by 4 bases, 5 bases remained unmatched. CDR3 nucleotides: TGTGCCACCAATAGCGGGGGTACATACAATGAGCAGTTCTTC. Translation: CATNSGGTYNEQFF.

The chain combines TRBV28 with TRBJ1-1, with TRBD1 matching over 7 bases. From germline, CDR1 is MDHEN and CDR2 SYDVKM. This CDR3 comprises 14 residues. Trimming cost V 6 bases and J 3 bases; bases outside gene matches: 7. The CDR3 nucleotides are TGTGCCAGCAGCCCAGGGACAGTGGACACTGAAGCTTTCTTT. Translation: CASSPGTVDTEAFF.

This clonotype was observed many times. V gene TRBV11-2 combines with J gene TRBJ2-2; D unresolved. The CDR3 is 14 residues long. The germline V gene has CDR1 SGHAT and CDR2 FQNNGV. V was pared by 5 bases and J by 4 bases, with 11 bases between. The CDR3 here is CASSLYERTGELFF. CDR3 nucleotide sequence: TGTGCCAGCAGCCTCTATGAGCGCACCGGGGAGCTGTTTTTT.

The chain is built from TRBV11-2 and TRBJ2-1, with TRBD2 identical over 7 bases. Germline V gives CDR1 SGHAT, CDR2 FQNNGV. J lost 6 bases, V lost 6 bases, and 5 bases had no gene match. The CDR3 spans 13 residues. The CDR3 loop reads CASRGGGRNEQFF. The CDR3 DNA sequence: TGTGCCAGCAGGGGGGGAGGGCGCAATGAGCAGTTCTTC.

Many counts were recorded for this clonotype. The V call is TRBV6-2 or TRBV6-3, the J call TRBJ2-5; a weak D match, TRBD2 (6 bases). This CDR3 contains 16 residues. Germline-derived CDR1 and CDR2 are MNHEY and SVGEGT. Trimming took off 5 bases at V and 1 base at J, with 17 bases between the two ends. The CDR3 DNA reads as TGTGCCAGCAGTCATGGAAGGCGGGGAGTCCAAGAGACCCAGTACTTC. It codes for CASSHGRRGVQETQYF.

This chain uses TRBV14 with TRBJ2-3; 7 bases map to TRBD1. This CDR3 contains 14 residues. J gave up 6 bases and V 2 bases, and 5 bases lay outside the gene matches. In germline, CDR1 is SGHDN, CDR2 FVKESK. CDR3: CASSQYRGVDTQYF. As DNA, the CDR3 is TGTGCCAGCAGCCAATACAGGGGCGTTGATACGCAGTATTTT.

This clonotype was counted between two and nine times. The chain couples TRBV6-2 or TRBV6-3 to TRBJ1-1; the D gene is possibly TRBD1 (6 bases). Trimming shortened V by 5 bases and J by 11 bases, and 21 bases separated the two germline ends. The CDR3 loop spans 14 amino acids. Germline V gene lookup returns CDR1 MNHEY and CDR2 SVGEGT. The CDR3 loop is CASSPGGGAFDAFF. The CDR3 region has the DNA TGTGCCAGCAGTCCCGGGGGGGGCGCATTTGACGCTTTCTTT.

This clonotype was observed at least ten times. The V call is TRBV11-2, the J call TRBJ2-5, with 11 positions matching TRBD2. After removal of 4 bases from V and 4 bases from J, the junction contained 8 bases not matched to a gene. The germline CDR1 and CDR2 sequences are SGHAT and FQNNGV. There are 16 residues in the CDR3. In DNA, the CDR3 is TGTGCCAGCAGCTACCTAGCGGGAGGAAAAGGAGAGACCCAGTACTTC. Its protein is CASSYLAGGKGETQYF. The entire variable domain, with the rest obtained from reference TRBV11-2 and TRBJ2-5, is as follows: EAGVAQSPRYKIIEKRQSVAFWCNPISGHATLYWYQQILGQGPKLLIQFQNNGVVDDSQLPKDRFSAERLKGVDSTLKIQPAKLEDSAVYLCASSYLAGGKGETQYFGPGTRLLVL.

This clonotype was observed a handful of times. The genes are TRBV19 and TRBJ2-1; the match to TRBD1 covers 9 bases. Germline loops: CDR1 LNHDA, CDR2 SQIVND (reference sequence). The CDR3 length is 16 residues. Losses at the gene ends were 3 bases for V and 1 base for J; bases not matched to a gene: 4. In nucleotides, the CDR3 is TGTGCCAGTAGTATCGCCGGACAGGGGTCCTACAATGAGCAGTTCTTC. Its protein is CASSIAGQGSYNEQFF.

Ten or more counts support this clonotype. The chain is built from TRBV28 and TRBJ2-7; D is possibly TRBD2 (7 bases). Germline CDR1 is MDHEN and CDR2 is SYDVKM. The V end was cut by 3 bases, the J end by 0 bases, with 18 bases between. The CDR3 runs to 17 residues. The CDR3 reads CASSFPNGGASSYEQYF. In DNA, the CDR3 is TGTGCCAGCAGTTTTCCAAATGGGGGGGCTTCCTCCTACGAGCAGTACTTC.

This clonotype was recorded at least ten times. V usage is TRBV10-3 and J usage is TRBJ2-1; 11 bases line up with TRBD1. The CDR3 has 15 amino acids. V dropped 5 bases and J dropped 5; count of bases not matched to a gene: 5. CDR1 and CDR2 (germline): ENHRY, SYGVKD. The CDR3 spells CAISPGTGGHNEQFF. The CDR3 DNA is TGTGCCATCAGTCCCGGGACAGGGGGGCACAATGAGCAGTTCTTC.

This clonotype was detected many times. The chain joins TRBV28 to TRBJ2-5; 9 bases match TRBD1. The trim removed 4 bases at V and 5 bases at J, leaving 11 bases unmatched. Germline CDR1 and CDR2: MDHEN and SYDVKM. This CDR3 has 16 residues. Here the CDR3 reads CASSSETTGGWETQYF. For the CDR3, the DNA is TGTGCCAGCAGTTCTGAAACGACAGGGGGATGGGAGACCCAGTACTTC. Full variable domain (missing parts from reference TRBV28 and TRBJ2-5): DVKVTQSSRYLVKRTGEKVFLECVQDMDHENMFWYRQDPGLGLRLIYFSYDVKMKEKGDIPEGYSVSREKKERFSLILESASTNQTSMYLCASSSETTGGWETQYFGPGTRLLVL.

The chain carries TRBV20-1 and TRBJ2-1; no clear D. With 5 bases removed from V and 6 bases from J, the gap between germline ends came to 17 bases. The CDR3 sequence is 14 residues long. CDR1 is DFQATT, CDR2 SNEGSKA, per germline (reference sequence). As DNA, the CDR3 is TGCAGTGCTCACCGGGCGTCGTGGGGCAATGAGCAGTTCTTC. Protein: CSAHRASWGNEQFF.

This clonotype has just a few counts. The chain couples TRBV25-1 to TRBJ1-2; D not certain. V was pared by 0 bases and J by 4 bases, with 6 bases between. The CDR3 loop spans 13 amino acids. Germline CDR1 MGHDK, CDR2 SYGVNS. CDR3 in DNA: TGTGCCAGCAGTGAATATGGAATCTATGGCTACACCTTC. Encoded protein: CASSEYGIYGYTF.

This clonotype was observed at least ten times. The chain combines TRBV28 with TRBJ2-5; perhaps TRBD2 as D (6 bases). CDR1 is MDHEN, CDR2 SYDVKM, per germline. This CDR3 contains 12 residues. With 10 bases removed from V and 5 bases from J, the gap between germline ends came to 14 bases. CDR3 loop: CATSGSGETQYF. The CDR3, as DNA: TGTGCCACCTCAGGGAGCGGGGAGACCCAGTACTTC.

The chain uses TRBV10-1 and TRBJ1-3; D ambiguous. Per the germline V gene, CDR1 is WNHNN and CDR2 is SYGVQD (reference sequence). The V gene lost 0 bases and the J gene lost 1 base, with 7 bases spanning the gap. CDR3 size: 15 residues. Here the CDR3 DNA reads TGCGCCAGCAGTGAGTCGAGGGCTTCTGGAAACACCATATATTTT. As protein: CASSESRASGNTIYF.

The rearrangement links TRBV20-1 to TRBJ2-5; 9 nucleotides align to TRBD2. The CDR3 sequence is 19 residues long. CDR1 DFQATT and CDR2 SNEGSKA come from the germline V gene (reference sequence). Trimming took 0 bases from V and 0 from J; bases not matched to a gene: 14. The CDR3 sequence is CSARDWRLAARSHQETQYF. The CDR3 bases are TGCAGTGCTAGAGATTGGAGACTAGCGGCTCGGAGCCACCAAGAGACCCAGTACTTC.